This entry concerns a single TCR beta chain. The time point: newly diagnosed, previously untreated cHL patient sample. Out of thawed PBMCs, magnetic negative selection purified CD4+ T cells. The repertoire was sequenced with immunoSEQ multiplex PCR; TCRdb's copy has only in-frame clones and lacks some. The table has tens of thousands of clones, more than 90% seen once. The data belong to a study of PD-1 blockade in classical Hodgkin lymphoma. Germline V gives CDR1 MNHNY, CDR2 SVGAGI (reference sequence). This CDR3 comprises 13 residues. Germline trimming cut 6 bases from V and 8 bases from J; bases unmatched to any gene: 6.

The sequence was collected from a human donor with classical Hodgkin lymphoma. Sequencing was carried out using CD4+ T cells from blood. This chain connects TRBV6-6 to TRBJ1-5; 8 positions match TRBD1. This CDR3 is CASSLDRGKPQHF. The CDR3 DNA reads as TGTGCCAGCAGCCTCGACAGGGGTAAGCCCCAGCATTTT.